This TCR beta chain is from a study of CD8+CD57+ T cells in acquired aplastic anemia. Study at large: Average DNA yield from sorted CD4+ and CD8+ cells was 3.2 ug. Mean read depth for CD4+ cells from healthy donors was roughly 11 million.

Overall study findings and caveats: Patients and controls shared fewer than 30 CD8+ CDR3 sequences. CD8+ Simpson's diversity showed no significant patient-control difference.

Genomic DNA constituted the template upon which TCR beta VDJ and CDR3 profiling was performed. MiXCR, applied by TCRdb to the reads, yields one record per CDR3 protein. Among about 220,000 distinct CDR3 sequences listed, roughly 33% were seen once. On this clonotype itself: Antigen: not known.

The TCR was taken from a human donor in good health, serving as a control. Sequencing was performed on sorted CD4+, CD8+, or CD8+CD57+ T cells (not recorded which) from PBMCs.

The CDR3 here is CASARSLNTEAFF. The CDR3 DNA sequence: TGTGCTAGCGCCCGGAGTTTGAACACTGAAGCTTTCTTT. This chain connects TRBV7-6 to TRBJ1-1; no clear D. This CDR3 region has 13 residues. CDR1 is SGHVS, CDR2 FNYEAQ, per germline.